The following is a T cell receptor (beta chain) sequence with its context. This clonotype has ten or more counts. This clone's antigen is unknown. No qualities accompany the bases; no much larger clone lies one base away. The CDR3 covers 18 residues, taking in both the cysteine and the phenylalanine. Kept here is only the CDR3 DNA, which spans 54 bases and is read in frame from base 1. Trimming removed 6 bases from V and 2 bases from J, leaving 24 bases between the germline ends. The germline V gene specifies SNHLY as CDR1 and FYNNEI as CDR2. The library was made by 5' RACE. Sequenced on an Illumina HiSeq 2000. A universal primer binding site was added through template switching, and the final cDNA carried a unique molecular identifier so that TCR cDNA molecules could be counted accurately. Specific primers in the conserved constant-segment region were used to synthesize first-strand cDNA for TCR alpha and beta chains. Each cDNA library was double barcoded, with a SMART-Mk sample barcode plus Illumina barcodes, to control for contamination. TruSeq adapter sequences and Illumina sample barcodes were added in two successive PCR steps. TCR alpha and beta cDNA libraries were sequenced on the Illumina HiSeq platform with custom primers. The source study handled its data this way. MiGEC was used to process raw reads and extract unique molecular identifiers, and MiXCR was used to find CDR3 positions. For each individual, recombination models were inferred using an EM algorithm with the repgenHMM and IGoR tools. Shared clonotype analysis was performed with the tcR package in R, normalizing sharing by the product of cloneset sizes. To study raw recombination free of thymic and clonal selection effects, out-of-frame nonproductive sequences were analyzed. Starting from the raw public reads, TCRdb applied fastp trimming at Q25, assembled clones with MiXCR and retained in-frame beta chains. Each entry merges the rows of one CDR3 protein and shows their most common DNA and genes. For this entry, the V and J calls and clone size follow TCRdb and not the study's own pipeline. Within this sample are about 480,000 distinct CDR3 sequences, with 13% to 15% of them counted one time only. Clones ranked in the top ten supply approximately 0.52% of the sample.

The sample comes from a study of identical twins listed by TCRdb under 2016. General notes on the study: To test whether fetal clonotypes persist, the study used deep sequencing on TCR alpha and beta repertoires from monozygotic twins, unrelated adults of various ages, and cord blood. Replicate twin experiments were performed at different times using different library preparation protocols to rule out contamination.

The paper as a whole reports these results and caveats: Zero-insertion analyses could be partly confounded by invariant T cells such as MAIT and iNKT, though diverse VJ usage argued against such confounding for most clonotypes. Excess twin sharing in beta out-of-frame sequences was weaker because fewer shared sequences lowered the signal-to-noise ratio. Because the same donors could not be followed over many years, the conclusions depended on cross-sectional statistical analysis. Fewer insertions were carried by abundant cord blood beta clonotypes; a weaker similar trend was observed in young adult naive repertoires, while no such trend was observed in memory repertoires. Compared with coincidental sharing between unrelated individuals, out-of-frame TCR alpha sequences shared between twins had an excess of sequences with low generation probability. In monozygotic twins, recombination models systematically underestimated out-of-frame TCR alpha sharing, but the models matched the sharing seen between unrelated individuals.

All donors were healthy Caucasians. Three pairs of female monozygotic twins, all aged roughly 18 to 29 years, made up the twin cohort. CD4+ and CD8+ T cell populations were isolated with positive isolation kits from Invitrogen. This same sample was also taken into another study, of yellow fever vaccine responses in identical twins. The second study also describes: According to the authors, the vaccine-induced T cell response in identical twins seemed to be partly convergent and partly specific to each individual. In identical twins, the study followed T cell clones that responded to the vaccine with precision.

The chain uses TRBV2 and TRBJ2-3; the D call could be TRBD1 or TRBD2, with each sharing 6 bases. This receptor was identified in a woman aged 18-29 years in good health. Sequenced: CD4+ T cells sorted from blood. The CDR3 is CASRGSPRGLGATDTQYF. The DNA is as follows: TGTGCCAGCAGAGGATCCCCACGGGGACTGGGGGCCACAGATACGCAGTATTTT.